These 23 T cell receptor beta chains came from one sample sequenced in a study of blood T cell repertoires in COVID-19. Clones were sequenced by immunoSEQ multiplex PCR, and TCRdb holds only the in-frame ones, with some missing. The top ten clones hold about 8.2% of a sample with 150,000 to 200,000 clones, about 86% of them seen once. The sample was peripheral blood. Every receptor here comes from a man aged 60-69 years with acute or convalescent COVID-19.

The CDR3 is CASRGPPGNSPLHF. CDR3 DNA sequence: TGTGCCAGCAGGGGGCCCCCCGGGAATTCACCCCTCCACTTT. The chain is built from TRBV28 and TRBJ1-6; D might be TRBD1 (5 bases). The CDR3 totals 14 residues. Trimming shortened V by 6 bases and J by 7 bases, and 13 bases separated the two germline ends. CDR1 is MDHEN, CDR2 SYDVKM, per germline.

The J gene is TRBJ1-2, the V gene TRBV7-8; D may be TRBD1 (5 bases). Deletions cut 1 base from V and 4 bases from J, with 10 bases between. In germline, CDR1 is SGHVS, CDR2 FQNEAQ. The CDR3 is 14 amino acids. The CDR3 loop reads CASSLGQGGYGYTF. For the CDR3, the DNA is TGTGCCAGCAGCTTAGGCCAGGGAGGCTATGGCTACACCTTC.

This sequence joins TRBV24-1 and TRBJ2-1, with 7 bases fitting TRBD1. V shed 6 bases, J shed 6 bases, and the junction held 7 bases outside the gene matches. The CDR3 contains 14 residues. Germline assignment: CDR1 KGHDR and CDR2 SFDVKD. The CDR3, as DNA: TGTGCCACCAGTCGGCCAGGGGGTCTCAATGAGCAGTTCTTC. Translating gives CATSRPGGLNEQFF.

The CDR3 bases are TGCGCCAGCAGCTTGGTCGGGACAGGGGGCTATGGCTACACCTTC. Residues: CASSLVGTGGYGYTF. V is TRBV5-1 and J is TRBJ1-2, with TRBD1 identical over 11 bases. With V trimmed by 0 bases and J by 4 bases, 2 bases remained unmatched. Germline V gene sequence: CDR1 SGHRS, CDR2 YFSETQ. The CDR3 covers 15 residues.

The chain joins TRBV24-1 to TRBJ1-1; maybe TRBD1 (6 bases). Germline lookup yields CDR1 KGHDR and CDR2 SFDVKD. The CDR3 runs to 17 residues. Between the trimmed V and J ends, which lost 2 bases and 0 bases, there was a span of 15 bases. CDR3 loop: CATSDSRAGAMNTEAFF. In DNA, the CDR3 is TGTGCCACCAGTGATTCCCGAGCAGGGGCCATGAACACTGAAGCTTTCTTT.

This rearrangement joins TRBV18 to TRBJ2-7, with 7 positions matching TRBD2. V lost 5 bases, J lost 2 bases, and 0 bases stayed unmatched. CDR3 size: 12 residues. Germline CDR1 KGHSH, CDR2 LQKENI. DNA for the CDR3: TGTGCCAGCTCAGGGACTACCTACGAGCAGTACTTC. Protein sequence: CASSGTTYEQYF.

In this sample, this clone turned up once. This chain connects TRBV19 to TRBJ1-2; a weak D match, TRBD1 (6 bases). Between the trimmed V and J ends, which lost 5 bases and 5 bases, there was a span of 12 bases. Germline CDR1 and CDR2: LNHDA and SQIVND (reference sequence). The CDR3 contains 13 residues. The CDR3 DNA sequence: TGTGCCAGTAGTGCCGGGACACCGTATGGCTACACCTTC. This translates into CASSAGTPYGYTF.

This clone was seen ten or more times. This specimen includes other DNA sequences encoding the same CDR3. The CDR3 here is CASSRGTGELFF. The CDR3 DNA sequence: TGTGCCAGTTCCAGGGGAACCGGGGAGCTGTTTTTT. This sequence joins TRBV5-6 and TRBJ2-2; D perhaps matches TRBD1 (6 bases). The ends were cut back, 8 bases at V and 5 bases at J, with 10 bases in the middle. Germline CDR1 and CDR2: SGHDT and YYEEEE. The CDR3 runs 12 residues.

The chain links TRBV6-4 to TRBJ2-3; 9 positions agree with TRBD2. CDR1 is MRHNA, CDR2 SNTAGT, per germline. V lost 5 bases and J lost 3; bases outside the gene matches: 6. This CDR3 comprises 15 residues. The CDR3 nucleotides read TGTGCCAGCAGTAGACTAGCGGAGGGGACAGATACGCAGTATTTT. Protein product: CASSRLAEGTDTQYF.

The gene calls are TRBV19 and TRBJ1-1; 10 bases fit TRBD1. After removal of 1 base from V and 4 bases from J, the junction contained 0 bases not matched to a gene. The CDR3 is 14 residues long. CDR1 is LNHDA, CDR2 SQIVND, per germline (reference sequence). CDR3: CASSIGDRGTEAFF. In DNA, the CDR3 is TGTGCCAGTAGTATAGGGGACAGGGGCACTGAAGCTTTCTTT.

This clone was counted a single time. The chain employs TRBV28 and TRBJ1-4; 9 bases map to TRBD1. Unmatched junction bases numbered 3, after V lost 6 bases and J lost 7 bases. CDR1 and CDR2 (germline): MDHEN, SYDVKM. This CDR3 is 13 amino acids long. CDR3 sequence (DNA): TGTGCCAGCAGAGACAGGGGGGTTGAAAAACTGTTTTTT. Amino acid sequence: CASRDRGVEKLFF.

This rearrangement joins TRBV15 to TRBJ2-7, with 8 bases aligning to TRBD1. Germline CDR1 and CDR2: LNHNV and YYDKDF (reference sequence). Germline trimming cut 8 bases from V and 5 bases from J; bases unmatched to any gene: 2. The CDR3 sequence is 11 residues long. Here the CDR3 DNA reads TGTGCCACCGGGACAGGAAACGAGCAGTACTTC. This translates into CATGTGNEQYF.

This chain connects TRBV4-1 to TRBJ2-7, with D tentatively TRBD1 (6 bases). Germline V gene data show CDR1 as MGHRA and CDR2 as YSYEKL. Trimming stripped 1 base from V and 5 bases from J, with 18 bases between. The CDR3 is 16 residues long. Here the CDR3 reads CASSQVPRDIRNEQYF. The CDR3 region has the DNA TGCGCCAGCAGCCAAGTCCCCCGGGACATCAGGAACGAGCAGTACTTC.

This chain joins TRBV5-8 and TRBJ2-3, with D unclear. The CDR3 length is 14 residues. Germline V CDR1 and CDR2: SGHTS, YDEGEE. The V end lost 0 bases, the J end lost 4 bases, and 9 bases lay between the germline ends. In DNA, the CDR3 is TGTGCCAGCAGCTTGGTATCGGTCCCAGATACGCAGTATTTT. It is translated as CASSLVSVPDTQYF.

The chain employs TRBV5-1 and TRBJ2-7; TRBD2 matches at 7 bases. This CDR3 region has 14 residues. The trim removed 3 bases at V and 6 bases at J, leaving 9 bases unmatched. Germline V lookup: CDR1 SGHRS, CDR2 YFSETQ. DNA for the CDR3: TGCGCCAGCAGCTCAAGCGGGATAGGCAGCGAGCAGTACTTC. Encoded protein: CASSSSGIGSEQYF.

Here the CDR3 reads CASSIPPVDTQYF. The CDR3 DNA sequence: TGTGCCAGTAGTATCCCCCCCGTGGATACGCAGTATTTT. This chain connects TRBV19 to TRBJ2-3; D is undetermined. V was pared by 3 bases and J by 6 bases, with 10 bases between. This CDR3 is 13 amino acids long. Germline V gene sequence: CDR1 LNHDA, CDR2 SQIVND (reference sequence).

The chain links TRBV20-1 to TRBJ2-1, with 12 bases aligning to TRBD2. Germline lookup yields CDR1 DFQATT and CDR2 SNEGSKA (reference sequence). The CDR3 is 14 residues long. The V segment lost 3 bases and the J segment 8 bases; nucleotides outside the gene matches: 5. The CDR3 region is CSASKGLAGYEQFF. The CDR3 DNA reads TGCAGTGCTAGTAAGGGACTAGCGGGCTATGAGCAGTTCTTC.

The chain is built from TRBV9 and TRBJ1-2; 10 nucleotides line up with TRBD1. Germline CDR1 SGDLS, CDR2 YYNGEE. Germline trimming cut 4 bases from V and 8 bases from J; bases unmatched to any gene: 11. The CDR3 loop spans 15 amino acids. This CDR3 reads CASSNRRQGARGYTF. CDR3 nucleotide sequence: TGTGCCAGCAGCAACCGACGACAGGGGGCTAGAGGCTACACCTTC.

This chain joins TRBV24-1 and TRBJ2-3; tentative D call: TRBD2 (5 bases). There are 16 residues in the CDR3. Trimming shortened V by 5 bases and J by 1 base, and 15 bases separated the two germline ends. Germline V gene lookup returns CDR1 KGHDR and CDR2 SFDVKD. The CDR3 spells CATSAVLGEGTDTQYF. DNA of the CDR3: TGTGCCACCAGTGCCGTCCTGGGAGAAGGCACAGATACGCAGTATTTT.

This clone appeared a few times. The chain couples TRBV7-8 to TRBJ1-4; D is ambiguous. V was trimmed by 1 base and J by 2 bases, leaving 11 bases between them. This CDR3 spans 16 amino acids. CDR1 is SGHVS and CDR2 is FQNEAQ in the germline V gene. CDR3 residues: CASSLGGYGTNEKLFF. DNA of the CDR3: TGTGCCAGCAGCTTAGGAGGATACGGCACTAATGAAAAACTGTTTTTT. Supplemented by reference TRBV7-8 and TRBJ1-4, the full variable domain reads GAGVSQSPRYKVAKRGQDVALRCDPISGHVSLFWYQQALGQGPEFLTYFQNEAQLDKSGLPSDRFFAERPEGSVSTLKIQRTQQEDSAVYLCASSLGGYGTNEKLFFGSGTQLSVL.

CDR3: CASRPSGTNTGELFF. DNA for the CDR3: TGTGCCAGCAGACCTAGCGGGACAAACACCGGGGAGCTGTTTTTT. The genes are TRBV6-4 and TRBJ2-2, with 9 nucleotides matching TRBD2. The germline V gene encodes CDR1 MRHNA and CDR2 SNTAGT. The V gene end was trimmed by 6 bases and the J gene end by 2 bases; junction bases not matched to a gene: 4. CDR3 length equals 15 residues.

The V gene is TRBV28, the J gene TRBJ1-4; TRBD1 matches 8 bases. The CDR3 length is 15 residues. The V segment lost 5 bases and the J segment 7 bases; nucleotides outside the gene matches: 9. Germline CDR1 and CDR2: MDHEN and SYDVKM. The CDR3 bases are TGTGCCAGCAGTCCATCAGGGGGCGCGGGTGAAAAACTGTTTTTT. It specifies CASSPSGGAGEKLFF.

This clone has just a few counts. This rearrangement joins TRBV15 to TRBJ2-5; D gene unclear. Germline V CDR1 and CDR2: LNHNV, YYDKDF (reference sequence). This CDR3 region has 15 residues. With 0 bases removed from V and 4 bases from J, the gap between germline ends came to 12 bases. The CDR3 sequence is CATSRDDLPRETQYF. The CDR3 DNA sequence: TGTGCCACCAGCAGAGATGACTTGCCTAGAGAGACCCAGTACTTC. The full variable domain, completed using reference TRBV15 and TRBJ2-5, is DAMVIQNPRYQVTQFGKPVTLSCSQTLNHNVMYWYQQKSSQAPKLLFHYYDKDFNNEADTPDNFQSRRPNTSFCFLDIRSPGLGDTAMYLCATSRDDLPRETQYFGPGTRLLVL.